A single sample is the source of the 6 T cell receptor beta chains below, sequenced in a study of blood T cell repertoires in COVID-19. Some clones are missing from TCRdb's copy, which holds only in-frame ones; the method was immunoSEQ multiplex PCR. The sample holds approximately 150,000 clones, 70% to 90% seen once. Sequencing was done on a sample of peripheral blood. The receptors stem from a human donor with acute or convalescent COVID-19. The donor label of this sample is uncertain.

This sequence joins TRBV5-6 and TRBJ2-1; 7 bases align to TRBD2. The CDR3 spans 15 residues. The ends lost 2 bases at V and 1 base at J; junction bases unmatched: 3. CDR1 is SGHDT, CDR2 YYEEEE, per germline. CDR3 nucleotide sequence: TGTGCCAGCAGCTTCTTTAGCGGGTCCTACAATGAGCAGTTCTTC. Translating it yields CASSFFSGSYNEQFF.

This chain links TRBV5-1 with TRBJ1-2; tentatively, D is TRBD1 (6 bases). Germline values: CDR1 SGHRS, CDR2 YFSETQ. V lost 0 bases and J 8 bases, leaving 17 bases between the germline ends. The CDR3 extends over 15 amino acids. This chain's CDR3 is CASSLEATGWGGYTF. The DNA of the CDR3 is TGCGCCAGCAGCTTGGAGGCGACAGGCTGGGGGGGCTACACCTTC.

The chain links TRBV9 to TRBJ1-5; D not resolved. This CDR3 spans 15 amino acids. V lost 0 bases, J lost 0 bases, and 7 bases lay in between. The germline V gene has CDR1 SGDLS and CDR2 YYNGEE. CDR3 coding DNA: TGTGCCAGCAGCGTAGCCGGGTATAGCAATCAGCCCCAGCATTTT. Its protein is CASSVAGYSNQPQHF. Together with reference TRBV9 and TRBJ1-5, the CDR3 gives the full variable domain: DSGVTQTPKHLITATGQRVTLRCSPRSGDLSVYWYQQSLDQGLQFLIQYYNGEERAKGNILERFSAQQFPDLHSELNLSSLELGDSALYFCASSVAGYSNQPQHFGDGTRLSIL.

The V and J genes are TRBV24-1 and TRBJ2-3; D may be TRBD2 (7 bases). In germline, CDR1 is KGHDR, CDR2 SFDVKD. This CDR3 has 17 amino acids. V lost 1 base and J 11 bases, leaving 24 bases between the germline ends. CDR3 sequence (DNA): TGTGCCACCAGTGATTTCCCTGGCGGGGGCCCTCTGAGCGGGCAGTATTTT. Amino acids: CATSDFPGGGPLSGQYF.

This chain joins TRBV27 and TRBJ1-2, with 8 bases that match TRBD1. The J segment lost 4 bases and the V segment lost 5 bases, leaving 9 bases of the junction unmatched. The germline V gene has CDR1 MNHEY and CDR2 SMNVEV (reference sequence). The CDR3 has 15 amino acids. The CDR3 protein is CASSLRTGNIYGYTF. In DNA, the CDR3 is TGTGCCAGCAGTCTAAGGACAGGGAACATCTATGGCTACACCTTC.

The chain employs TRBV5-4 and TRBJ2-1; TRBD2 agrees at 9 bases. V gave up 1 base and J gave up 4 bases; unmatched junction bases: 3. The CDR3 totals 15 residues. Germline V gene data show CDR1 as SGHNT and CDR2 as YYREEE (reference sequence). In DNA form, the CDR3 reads TGTGCCAGCAGCTTGAGGACTAGCGCGTACAATGAGCAGTTCTTC. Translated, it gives CASSLRTSAYNEQFF.